This T cell receptor beta chain comes out of a study of beta chain features in type 1 diabetes. CDR1 and CDR2 (germline): LGHNA, YNFKEQ. V shed 0 bases, J shed 8 bases, and the junction held 19 bases outside the gene matches. The CDR3 runs 21 residues. Of the isolated RNA, all was reverse transcribed, and so the sequenced material was expressed TCRB transcripts. TCRdb keeps only in-frame clones here, not all; method: immunoSEQ multiplex PCR. The table shows over 350,000 clones, with around 16% occurring only once. The material sequenced was naive CD4+ T cells from blood. This receptor was obtained from a woman under 30 in good health. This chain connects TRBV4-2 to TRBJ2-1; 13 bases match TRBD2. The CDR3 is CASSQEGIGTSGKREVDEQFF. In DNA form, the CDR3 reads TGTGCCAGCAGCCAAGAAGGTATCGGGACTAGCGGGAAACGTGAGGTGGATGAGCAGTTCTTC.